One sample yielded the 31 T cell receptor beta chains listed below, sequenced in a study of cytotoxic CD8 clonotypes in ibrutinib-treated CLL. Produced via immunoSEQ multiplex PCR; TCRdb's table is partial and in-frame only. Of some 300,000 clones in the sample, about 77% are singletons; the top ten hold 5.5% to 8%. The specimen was PBMCs, collected before ibrutinib treatment. These receptors came from a human donor with chronic lymphocytic leukemia.

The chain couples TRBV29-1 to TRBJ2-7, with TRBD1 as a possible D gene (6 bases). The CDR3 totals 14 residues. V shed 1 base and J shed 4 bases, with 14 bases lying between them. Per germline, CDR1 SQVTM and CDR2 ANQGSEA. CDR3 amino acids: CSVEVGQIPYEQYF. For the CDR3, the DNA is TGCAGCGTTGAAGTTGGACAGATACCTTACGAGCAGTACTTC.

The table lists this clone with a few counts. V usage is TRBV4-2 and J usage is TRBJ1-3, with D unresolved. V lost 3 bases and J 1 base, leaving 10 bases between the germline ends. Looked up from germline, CDR1 is LGHNA and CDR2 is YNFKEQ. This CDR3 has 15 amino acids. Here the CDR3 reads CASSHPPASGNTIYF. The DNA for the CDR3 is TGTGCCAGCAGCCATCCCCCGGCATCTGGAAACACCATATATTTT.

J is TRBJ2-7 and V is TRBV30; possibly TRBD1 or TRBD2 for D (5 bases each). This CDR3 contains 14 residues. CDR1 GTSNPN and CDR2 SVGIG come from the germline V gene (reference sequence). Trimming took 2 bases from V and 4 from J, leaving 15 bases between them. CDR3 DNA: TGTGCCTGGAGTACTGGGACCGTGGGGTACGAGCAGTACTTC. Translating it yields CAWSTGTVGYEQYF. The full variable domain, rest sourced from reference TRBV30 and TRBJ2-7, is SQTIHQWPATLVQPVGSPLSLECTVEGTSNPNLYWYRQAAGRGLQLLFYSVGIGQISSEVPQNLSASRPQDRQFILSSKKLLLSDSGFYLCAWSTGTVGYEQYFGPGTRLTVT.

This chain joins TRBV29-1 and TRBJ2-1; TRBD2 matches at 10 bases. The V and J ends lost 5 bases and 1 base, in that order; junction bases with no gene match: 5. Germline CDR1 is SQVTM and CDR2 is ANQGSEA. The CDR3 runs to 15 residues. The CDR3 coding sequence is TGCAGCGTTCGTAAACTAGCGGGGTCCTACAATGAGCAGTTCTTC. It translates to CSVRKLAGSYNEQFF.

The rearrangement uses TRBV28 and TRBJ2-5; D possibly corresponds to TRBD2 (5 bases). This CDR3 comprises 15 residues. The germline CDR1 and CDR2 sequences are MDHEN and SYDVKM. Trimming stripped 4 bases from V and 3 bases from J, with 15 bases between. The chain's CDR3 is CASSSPPAGKETQYF. The DNA for the CDR3 is TGTGCCAGCAGTTCCCCCCCCGCGGGTAAAGAGACCCAGTACTTC.

The genes are TRBV4-3 and TRBJ1-5; D remains ambiguous. V lost 0 bases, J lost 4 bases, and 10 bases lay in between. CDR1 is LGHNA and CDR2 is YSLEER in the germline V gene. The CDR3 contains 15 residues. CDR3: CASSQDIRGNQPQHF. The CDR3 DNA follows: TGCGCCAGCAGCCAAGATATACGGGGAAATCAGCCCCAGCATTTT.

This chain connects TRBV5-1 to TRBJ2-7; D is perhaps TRBD1 (6 bases). The CDR3 runs 14 residues. V was cut by 4 bases and J by 4 bases, with 15 bases left in between. From germline, CDR1 is SGHRS and CDR2 YFSETQ. The CDR3: CASSRDVGAYEQYF. In DNA, the CDR3 is TGCGCCAGCAGCCGGGACGTGGGGGCGTACGAGCAGTACTTC.

The rearrangement uses TRBV7-2 and TRBJ2-3; 12 bases line up with TRBD2. The CDR3 spans 14 residues. Losses at the gene ends were 5 bases for V and 10 bases for J; bases not matched to a gene: 7. In germline, CDR1 is SGHTA, CDR2 FQGNSA. The DNA of the CDR3 is TGTGCCAGCAGCCTGATGACTAGCGGGAGTTCGCAGTATTTT. Its protein is CASSLMTSGSSQYF. Variable domain in full (rest from reference TRBV7-2 and TRBJ2-3): GAGVSQSPSNKVTEKGKDVELRCDPISGHTALYWYRQSLGQGLEFLIYFQGNSAPDKSGLPSDRFSAERTGGSVSTLTIQRTQQEDSAVYLCASSLMTSGSSQYFGPGTRLTVL.

This clone was seen only a few times. This chain connects TRBV7-2 to TRBJ1-1; the D is unclear. The V and J ends lost 6 bases and 1 base respectively, with 9 bases between them. Germline lookup yields CDR1 SGHTA and CDR2 FQGNSA. This CDR3 spans 13 amino acids. The CDR3 region is CASSKTTNTEAFF. CDR3 nucleotides: TGTGCCAGCAGTAAAACCACGAACACTGAAGCTTTCTTT.

The CDR3 here is CASSIGGLDTGELFF. CDR3 DNA: TGTGCCAGTAGTATAGGTGGGCTCGACACCGGGGAGCTGTTTTTT. The V gene is TRBV19, the J gene TRBJ2-2; D gene unclear. Trimming stripped 1 base from V and 3 bases from J, with 9 bases between. From germline, CDR1 is LNHDA and CDR2 SQIVND (reference sequence). This CDR3 comprises 15 residues.

The chain uses TRBV19 and TRBJ2-5; TRBD1 is a possible D gene (6 bases). The V and J ends lost 4 bases and 5 bases respectively, with 17 bases between them. CDR3 length: 15 residues. From germline, CDR1 is LNHDA and CDR2 SQIVND (reference sequence). CDR3 coding DNA: TGTGCCAGTAGTAACCCTACAGGGATCAGGGAGACCCAGTACTTC. Translation: CASSNPTGIRETQYF.

The rearrangement uses TRBV18 and TRBJ2-1, with TRBD2 matching 8 bases. There are 14 residues in the CDR3. With 6 bases clipped from V and 4 bases from J, the junction kept 5 bases outside the gene matches. From germline, CDR1 is KGHSH and CDR2 LQKENI. CDR3 loop: CASSPGTRYNEQFF. Here the CDR3 DNA reads TGTGCCAGCTCCCCCGGGACTAGGTACAATGAGCAGTTCTTC. Full variable domain (remainder filled in from reference TRBV18 and TRBJ2-1): NAGVMQNPRHLVRRRGQEARLRCSPMKGHSHVYWYRQLPEEGLKFMVYLQKENIIDESGMPKERFSAEFPKEGPSILRIQQVVRGDSAAYFCASSPGTRYNEQFFGPGTRLTVL.

This clone was found a few times. The rearrangement links TRBV2 to TRBJ1-2; D is perhaps TRBD1 (6 bases). The V gene's germline CDR1 is SNHLY and CDR2 FYNNEI. The CDR3 extends over 13 amino acids. Trimming removed 6 bases from V and 4 bases from J, with 12 bases in between. The CDR3, as DNA: TGTGCCAGCAGAATACAGGGTACCTATGGCTACACCTTC. The encoded protein is CASRIQGTYGYTF.

This clone was detected a few times. The genes are TRBV6-1 and TRBJ1-4, with 9 positions matching TRBD1. V shed 2 bases, J shed 7 bases, and the junction held 5 bases outside the gene matches. The CDR3 sequence is 15 residues long. Germline CDR1 reads MNHNS; CDR2 reads SASEGT. CDR3: CASSETGGVGEKLFF. The CDR3 region has the DNA TGTGCCAGCAGTGAAACAGGGGGCGTTGGTGAAAAACTGTTTTTT.

The chain uses TRBV7-9 and TRBJ2-7; TRBD2 aligns across 10 bases. V dropped 1 base and J dropped 7; count of bases not matched to a gene: 4. Germline V gene data show CDR1 as SEHNR and CDR2 as FQNEAQ (reference sequence). The CDR3 extends over 14 amino acids. The DNA for the CDR3 is TGTGCCAGCAGCTTAGTTCTAGCGGGAGATGAGCAGTACTTC. This translates into CASSLVLAGDEQYF.

Note on this clone: Other DNA sequences of this sample code for an identical CDR3. V usage is TRBV6-5 and J usage is TRBJ2-7; no clear D gene. V lost 2 bases, J lost 4 bases, and 9 bases lay in between. Germline V gene sequence: CDR1 MNHEY, CDR2 SVGAGI. The CDR3 covers 13 residues. CDR3 residues: CASSYRDRYEQYF. The CDR3 nucleotides read TGTGCCAGCAGTTACCGAGATAGGTACGAGCAGTACTTC.

The genes are TRBV5-1 and TRBJ2-5; 11 bases align to TRBD2. With V trimmed by 0 bases and J by 5 bases, 3 bases remained unmatched. Germline CDR1 is SGHRS and CDR2 is YFSETQ. The CDR3 has 15 amino acids. CDR3 nucleotides: TGCGCCAGCAGCTTGGGACTAGCGGGAAGGGAGACCCAGTACTTC. Amino acid sequence: CASSLGLAGRETQYF.

This chain links TRBV10-3 with TRBJ2-1, with TRBD2 matching 13 bases. The germline V gene has CDR1 ENHRY and CDR2 SYGVKD. Trimming cost V 3 bases and J 6 bases; bases outside gene matches: 5. The CDR3 contains 16 residues. The CDR3 is CAISDRLAGGANEQFF. In nucleotides, the CDR3 is TGTGCCATCAGTGACCGACTAGCGGGAGGAGCCAATGAGCAGTTCTTC.

The chain couples TRBV23-1 to TRBJ2-5; 8 bases are a match to TRBD1. TRBV23-1 is assigned to the ORF class and has an uncertain function. The CDR3 totals 12 residues. V trimming: 5 bases; J trimming: 7 bases; junction bases outside the gene matches: 3. CDR3 amino acids: CASSVTGVTQYF. CDR3 DNA sequence: TGCGCCAGCAGTGTGACAGGGGTGACCCAGTACTTC.

For the CDR3, the DNA is TGTGCCAGCAGACTAAGAAGCGGGAGCTACGAGCAGTACTTC. Encoded protein: CASRLRSGSYEQYF. This chain joins TRBV6-5 and TRBJ2-7, with TRBD2 matching over 8 bases. The V gene's germline CDR1 is MNHEY and CDR2 SVGAGI. The CDR3 is made up of 14 amino acids. The ends lost 6 bases at V and 3 bases at J; junction bases unmatched: 7.

This clone was seen just once. The chain is built from TRBV11-2 and TRBJ1-1, with 7 bases fitting TRBD1. The CDR3 loop spans 17 amino acids. Germline V gene data show CDR1 as SGHAT and CDR2 as FQNNGV. The V segment lost 5 bases and the J segment 0 bases; nucleotides outside the gene matches: 12. The CDR3 loop is CASSPIRDRVMNTEAFF. CDR3 DNA sequence: TGTGCCAGCAGCCCAATTCGAGACAGGGTTATGAACACTGAAGCTTTCTTT.

This clone has only a few counts. The chain combines TRBV18 with TRBJ2-7; possibly TRBD1 for D (5 bases). The V end lost 5 bases, the J end lost 3 bases, and 8 bases lay between the germline ends. CDR3 length: 12 residues. Germline CDR1 reads KGHSH; CDR2 reads LQKENI. The CDR3 here is CASSTQGYEQYF. The CDR3 DNA reads as TGTGCCAGCTCAACCCAGGGCTACGAGCAGTACTTC. Looking up the rest from reference TRBV18 and TRBJ2-7 gives the full variable domain: NAGVMQNPRHLVRRRGQEARLRCSPMKGHSHVYWYRQLPEEGLKFMVYLQKENIIDESGMPKERFSAEFPKEGPSILRIQQVVRGDSAAYFCASSTQGYEQYFGPGTRLTVT.

J is TRBJ2-2 and V is TRBV18, with 9 bases identical to TRBD2. CDR3 length: 15 residues. Germline trimming cut 6 bases from V and 10 bases from J; bases unmatched to any gene: 12. Germline values: CDR1 KGHSH, CDR2 LQKENI. CDR3 DNA sequence: TGTGCCAGCTCTAGGACTAGCGAGACGTCTGCGGAGCTGTTTTTT. As protein: CASSRTSETSAELFF.

The chain employs TRBV15 and TRBJ2-7, with no clear D. Trimming removed 0 bases from V and 0 bases from J, with 12 bases in between. This CDR3 is 16 amino acids long. Germline values: CDR1 LNHNV, CDR2 YYDKDF (reference sequence). The chain's CDR3 is CATSRDDSSSSYEQYF. For the CDR3, the DNA is TGTGCCACCAGCAGAGATGACTCCTCTAGCTCCTACGAGCAGTACTTC.

CDR3 region: CASSFIPTGSHEQYF. The CDR3 nucleotides are TGTGCCAGCAGTTTCATACCGACAGGGTCCCACGAGCAGTACTTC. J is TRBJ2-7 and V is TRBV27; 7 bases fit TRBD1. Germline trimming cut 3 bases from V and 5 bases from J; bases unmatched to any gene: 10. This CDR3 comprises 15 residues. CDR1 MNHEY and CDR2 SMNVEV come from the germline V gene (reference sequence).

The V and J genes are TRBV4-3 and TRBJ2-3, with 16 nucleotides matching TRBD2. There are 17 residues in the CDR3. Germline V CDR1 and CDR2: LGHNA, YSLEER. V was clipped by 4 bases and J by 6 bases; unmatched bases: 7. The CDR3 DNA reads TGCGCCAGCAGCCGGGGGACTAGCGGGAGGGCTCCGGATACGCAGTATTTT. Encoded protein: CASSRGTSGRAPDTQYF.

The J gene is TRBJ2-7, the V gene TRBV9; TRBD2 aligns across 16 bases. Germline assignment: CDR1 SGDLS and CDR2 YYNGEE. V was clipped by 4 bases and J by 6 bases; unmatched bases: 7. This CDR3 comprises 16 residues. The CDR3 protein is CASSPGLAGGPAEQYF. In DNA form, the CDR3 reads TGTGCCAGCAGCCCGGGACTAGCGGGAGGGCCCGCCGAGCAGTACTTC.

V is TRBV18 and J is TRBJ2-3; D remains ambiguous. Trimming cost V 2 bases and J 0 bases, with 15 bases left between them. This CDR3 has 17 residues. CDR1 is KGHSH and CDR2 is LQKENI in the germline V gene. CDR3 sequence (DNA): TGTGCCAGCTCACCATTATCATCTATGGACAGCACAGATACGCAGTATTTT. It is translated as CASSPLSSMDSTDTQYF.

The chain combines TRBV29-1 with TRBJ1-1, with 9 positions matching TRBD1. The germline CDR1 and CDR2 sequences are SQVTM and ANQGSEA. J was trimmed by 8 bases and V by 7 bases; bases with no gene match: 11. The CDR3 is 13 residues long. The CDR3 reads CSAPGQGSLEAFF. The CDR3, as DNA: TGCAGCGCCCCGGGACAGGGATCTCTGGAAGCTTTCTTT.

The chain has TRBV25-1 and TRBJ2-1, with TRBD2 matching over 11 bases. From germline, CDR1 is MGHDK and CDR2 SYGVNS. CDR3 size: 15 residues. V trimming: 4 bases; J trimming: 9 bases; junction bases outside the gene matches: 8. In DNA form, the CDR3 reads TGTGCCAGCAGTGTTACTAGCGGGAGTGAGGGTGAGCAGTTCTTC. Translation gives CASSVTSGSEGEQFF.

V gene TRBV27 combines with J gene TRBJ1-1; 10 bases agree with TRBD1. The ends lost 6 bases at V and 3 bases at J; junction bases unmatched: 7. Looked up from germline, CDR1 is MNHEY and CDR2 is SMNVEV (reference sequence). The CDR3 consists of 15 residues. CDR3 coding DNA: TGTGCCAGCAGGGATAGACAGGGGGCCGACACTGAAGCTTTCTTT. As protein: CASRDRQGADTEAFF.